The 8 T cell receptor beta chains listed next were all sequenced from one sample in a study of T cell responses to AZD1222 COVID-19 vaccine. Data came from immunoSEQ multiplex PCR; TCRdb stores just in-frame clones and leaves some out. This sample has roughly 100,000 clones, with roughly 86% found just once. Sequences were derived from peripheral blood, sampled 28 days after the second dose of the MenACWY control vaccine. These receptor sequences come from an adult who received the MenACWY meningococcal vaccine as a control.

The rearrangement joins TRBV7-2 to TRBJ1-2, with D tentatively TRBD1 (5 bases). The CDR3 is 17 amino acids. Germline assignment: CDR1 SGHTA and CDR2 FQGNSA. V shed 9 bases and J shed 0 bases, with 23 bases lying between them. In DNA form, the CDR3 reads TGTGCCAGTACCCCCAATTCGGGCAGGGCAGCTAACTATGGCTACACCTTC. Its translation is CASTPNSGRAANYGYTF.

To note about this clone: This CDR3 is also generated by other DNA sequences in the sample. In DNA, the CDR3 is TGCAGTGCCTCGAGGGGGGAGGCTTTCTTT. Protein product: CSASRGEAFF. This chain connects TRBV20-1 to TRBJ1-1, with D perhaps TRBD1 (6 bases). The V end was cut by 6 bases, the J end by 11 bases, with 13 bases between. The germline V gene has CDR1 DFQATT and CDR2 SNEGSKA (reference sequence). The CDR3 consists of 10 residues.

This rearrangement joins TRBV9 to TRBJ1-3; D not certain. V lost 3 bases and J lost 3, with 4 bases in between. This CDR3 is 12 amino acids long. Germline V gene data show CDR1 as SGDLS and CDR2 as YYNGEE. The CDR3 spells CASSGGGNTIYF. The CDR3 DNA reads TGTGCCAGCAGCGGCGGTGGAAACACCATATATTTT.

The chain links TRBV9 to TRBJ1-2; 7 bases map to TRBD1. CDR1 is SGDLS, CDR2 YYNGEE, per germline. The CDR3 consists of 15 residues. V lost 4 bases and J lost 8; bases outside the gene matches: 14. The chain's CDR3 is CASSPRGGGPGGYTF. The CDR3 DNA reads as TGTGCCAGCAGCCCTCGGGGAGGGGGCCCGGGCGGCTACACCTTC.

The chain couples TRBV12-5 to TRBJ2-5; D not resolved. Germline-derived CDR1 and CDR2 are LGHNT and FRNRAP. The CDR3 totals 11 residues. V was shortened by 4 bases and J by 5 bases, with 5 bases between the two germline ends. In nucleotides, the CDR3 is TGTGCTAGTGGTTGGGGTGAGACCCAGTACTTC. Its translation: CASGWGETQYF.

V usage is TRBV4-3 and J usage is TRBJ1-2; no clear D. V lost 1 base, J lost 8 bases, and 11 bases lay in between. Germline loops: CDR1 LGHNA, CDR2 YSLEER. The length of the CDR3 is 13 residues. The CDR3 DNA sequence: TGCGCCAGCAGCCAAGTTGTGTACTCAGGCTACACCTTC. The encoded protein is CASSQVVYSGYTF.

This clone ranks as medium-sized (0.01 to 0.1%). CDR3 bases: TGCGCCAGCAGCCAACCTGGACAGGGGTACTATGAGCAGTTCTTC. The encoded protein is CASSQPGQGYYEQFF. This sequence joins TRBV4-1 and TRBJ2-1, with 9 bases fitting TRBD1. CDR1 and CDR2 from the germline V gene are MGHRA and YSYEKL. Trimming took 2 bases from V and 8 from J; bases not matched to a gene: 7. The CDR3 length is 15 residues.

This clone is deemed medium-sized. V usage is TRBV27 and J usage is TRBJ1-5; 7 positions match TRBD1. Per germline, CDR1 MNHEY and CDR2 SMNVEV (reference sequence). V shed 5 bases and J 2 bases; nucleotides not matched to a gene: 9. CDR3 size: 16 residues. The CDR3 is CASSPIGTDRNQPQHF. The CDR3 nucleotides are TGTGCCAGCAGTCCCATCGGGACAGATCGCAATCAGCCCCAGCATTTT.